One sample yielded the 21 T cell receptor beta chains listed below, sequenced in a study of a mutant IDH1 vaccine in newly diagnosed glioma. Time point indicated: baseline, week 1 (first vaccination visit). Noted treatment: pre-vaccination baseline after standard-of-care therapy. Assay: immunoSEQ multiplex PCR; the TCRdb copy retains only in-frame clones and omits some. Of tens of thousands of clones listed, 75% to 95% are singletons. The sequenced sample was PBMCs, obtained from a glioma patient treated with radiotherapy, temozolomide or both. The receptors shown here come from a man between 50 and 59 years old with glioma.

The CDR3 protein is CAIRNPRLGNTEAFF. CDR3 DNA sequence: TGTGCCATCAGGAACCCCCGGTTGGGGAACACTGAAGCTTTCTTT. This chain links TRBV10-3 with TRBJ1-1; D is unclear. The germline V gene encodes CDR1 ENHRY and CDR2 SYGVKD. The V and J ends lost 6 bases and 1 base respectively, with 15 bases between them. The CDR3 is 15 residues long.

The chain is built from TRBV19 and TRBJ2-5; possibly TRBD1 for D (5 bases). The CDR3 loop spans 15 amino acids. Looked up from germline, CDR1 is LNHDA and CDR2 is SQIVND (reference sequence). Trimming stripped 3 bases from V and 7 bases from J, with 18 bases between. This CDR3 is CASSIGTQGMRTQYF. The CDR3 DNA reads TGTGCCAGTAGTATCGGAACCCAGGGAATGCGGACCCAGTACTTC.

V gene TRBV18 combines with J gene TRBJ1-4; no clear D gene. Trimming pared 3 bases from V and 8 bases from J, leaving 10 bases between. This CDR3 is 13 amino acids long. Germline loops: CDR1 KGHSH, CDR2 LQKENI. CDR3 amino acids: CASSPRGSEKLFF. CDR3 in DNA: TGTGCCAGCTCACCCCGGGGTTCGGAAAAACTGTTTTTT.

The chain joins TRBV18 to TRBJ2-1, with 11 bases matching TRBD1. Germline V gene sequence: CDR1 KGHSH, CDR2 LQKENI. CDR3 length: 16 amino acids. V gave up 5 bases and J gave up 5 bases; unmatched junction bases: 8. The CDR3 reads CASSEDRGRANNEQFF. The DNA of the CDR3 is TGTGCCAGCTCAGAGGACAGGGGGCGGGCAAACAATGAGCAGTTCTTC.

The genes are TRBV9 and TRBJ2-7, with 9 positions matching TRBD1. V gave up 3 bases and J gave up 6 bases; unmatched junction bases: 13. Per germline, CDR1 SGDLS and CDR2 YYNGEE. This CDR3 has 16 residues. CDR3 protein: CASSADMTGGLSEQYF. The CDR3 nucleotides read TGTGCCAGCAGCGCCGACATGACAGGGGGGTTGAGCGAGCAGTACTTC. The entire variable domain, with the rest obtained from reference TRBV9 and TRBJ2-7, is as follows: DSGVTQTPKHLITATGQRVTLRCSPRSGDLSVYWYQQSLDQGLQFLIQYYNGEERAKGNILERFSAQQFPDLHSELNLSSLELGDSALYFCASSADMTGGLSEQYFGPGTRLTVT.

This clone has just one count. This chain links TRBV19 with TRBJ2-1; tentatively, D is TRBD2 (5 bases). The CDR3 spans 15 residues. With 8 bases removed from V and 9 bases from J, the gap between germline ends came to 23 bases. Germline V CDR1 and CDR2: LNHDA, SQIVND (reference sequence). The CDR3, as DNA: TGTGCCAGTCGCCCTCGGGGAGCCCCATCGGGTGAGCAGTTCTTC. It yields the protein CASRPRGAPSGEQFF.

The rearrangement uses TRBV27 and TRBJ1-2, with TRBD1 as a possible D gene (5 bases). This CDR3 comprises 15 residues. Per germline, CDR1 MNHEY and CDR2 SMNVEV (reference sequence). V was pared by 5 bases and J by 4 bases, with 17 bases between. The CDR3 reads CASSPPPGGGYGYTF. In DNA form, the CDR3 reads TGTGCCAGCAGTCCACCCCCCGGGGGTGGCTATGGCTACACCTTC.

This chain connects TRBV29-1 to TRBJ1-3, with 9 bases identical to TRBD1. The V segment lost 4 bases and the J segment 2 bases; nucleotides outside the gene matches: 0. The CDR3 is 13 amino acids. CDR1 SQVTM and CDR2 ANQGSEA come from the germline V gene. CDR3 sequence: CSVGTGAGNTIYF. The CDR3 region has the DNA TGCAGCGTTGGGACAGGGGCTGGAAACACCATATATTTT.

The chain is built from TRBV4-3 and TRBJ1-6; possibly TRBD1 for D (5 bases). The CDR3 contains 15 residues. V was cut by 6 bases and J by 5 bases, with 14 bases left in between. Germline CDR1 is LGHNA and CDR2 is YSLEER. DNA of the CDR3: TGCGCCAGCAGACCCACGGCAGGGAATAATTCACCCCTCCACTTT. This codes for CASRPTAGNNSPLHF.

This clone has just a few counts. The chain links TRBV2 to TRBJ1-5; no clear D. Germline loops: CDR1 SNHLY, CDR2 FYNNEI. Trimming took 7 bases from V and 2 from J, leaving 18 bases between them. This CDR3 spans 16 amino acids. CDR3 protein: CASTSDFGDGNQPQHF. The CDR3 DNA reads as TGTGCCAGCACCTCCGATTTCGGGGATGGCAATCAGCCCCAGCATTTT.

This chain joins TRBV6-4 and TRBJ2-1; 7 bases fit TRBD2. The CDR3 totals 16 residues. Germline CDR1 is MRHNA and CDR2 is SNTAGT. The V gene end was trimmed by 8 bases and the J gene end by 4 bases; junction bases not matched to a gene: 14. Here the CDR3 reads CASAQSGGSGYNEQFF. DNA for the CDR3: TGTGCCAGCGCGCAGTCTGGCGGGAGCGGGTACAATGAGCAGTTCTTC.

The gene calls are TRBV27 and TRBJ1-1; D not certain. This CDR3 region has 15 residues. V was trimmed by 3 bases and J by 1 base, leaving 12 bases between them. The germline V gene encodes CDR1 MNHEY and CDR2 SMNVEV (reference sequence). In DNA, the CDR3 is TGTGCCAGCAGTTTCAGGCGACATAGGAACACTGAAGCTTTCTTT. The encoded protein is CASSFRRHRNTEAFF.

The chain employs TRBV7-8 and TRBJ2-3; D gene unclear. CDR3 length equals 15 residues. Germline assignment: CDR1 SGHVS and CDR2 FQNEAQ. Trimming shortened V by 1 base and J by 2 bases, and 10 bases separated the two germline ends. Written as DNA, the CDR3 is TGTGCCAGCAGCTTAGAGGGCAGGAACACAGATACGCAGTATTTT. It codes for CASSLEGRNTDTQYF.

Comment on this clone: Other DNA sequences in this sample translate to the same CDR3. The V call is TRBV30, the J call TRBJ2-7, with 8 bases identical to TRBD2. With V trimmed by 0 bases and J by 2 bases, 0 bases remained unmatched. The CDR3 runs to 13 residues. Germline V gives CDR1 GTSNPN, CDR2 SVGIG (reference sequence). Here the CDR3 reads CAWSVGGAYEQYF. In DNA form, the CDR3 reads TGTGCCTGGAGTGTCGGGGGGGCCTACGAGCAGTACTTC. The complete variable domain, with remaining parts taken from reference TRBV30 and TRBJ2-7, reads SQTIHQWPATLVQPVGSPLSLECTVEGTSNPNLYWYRQAAGRGLQLLFYSVGIGQISSEVPQNLSASRPQDRQFILSSKKLLLSDSGFYLCAWSVGGAYEQYFGPGTRLTVT.

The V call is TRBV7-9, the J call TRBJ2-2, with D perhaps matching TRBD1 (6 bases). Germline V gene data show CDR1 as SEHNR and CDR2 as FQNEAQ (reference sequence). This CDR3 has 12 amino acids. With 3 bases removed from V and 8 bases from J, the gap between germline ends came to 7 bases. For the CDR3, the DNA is TGTGCCAGCAGCTTTGGGACAGGGGAGCTGTTTTTT. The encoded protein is CASSFGTGELFF.

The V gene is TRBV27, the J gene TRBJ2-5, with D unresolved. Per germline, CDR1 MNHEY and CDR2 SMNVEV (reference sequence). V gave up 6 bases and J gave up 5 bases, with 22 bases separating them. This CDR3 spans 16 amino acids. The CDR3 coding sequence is TGTGCCAGCAGGGGGTCGACAAACACCCTGTGGGAGACCCAGTACTTC. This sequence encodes CASRGSTNTLWETQYF.

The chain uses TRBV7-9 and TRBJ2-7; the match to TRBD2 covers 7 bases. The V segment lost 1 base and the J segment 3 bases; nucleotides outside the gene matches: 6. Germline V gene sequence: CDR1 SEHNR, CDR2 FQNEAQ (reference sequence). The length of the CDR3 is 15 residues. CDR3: CASSLGGTTIYEQYF. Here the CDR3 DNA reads TGTGCCAGCAGCTTAGGCGGGACTACCATCTACGAGCAGTACTTC.

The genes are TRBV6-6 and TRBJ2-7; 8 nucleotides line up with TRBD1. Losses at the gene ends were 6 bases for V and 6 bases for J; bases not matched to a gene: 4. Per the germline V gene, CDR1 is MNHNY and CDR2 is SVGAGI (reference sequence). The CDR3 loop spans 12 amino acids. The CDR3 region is CASSPTGGEQYF. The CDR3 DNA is TGTGCCAGCAGCCCTACAGGGGGCGAGCAGTACTTC.

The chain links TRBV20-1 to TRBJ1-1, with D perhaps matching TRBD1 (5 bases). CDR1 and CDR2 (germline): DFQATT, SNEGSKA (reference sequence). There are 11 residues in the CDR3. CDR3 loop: CRTAQGTEAFF. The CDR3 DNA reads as TGCAGGACGGCTCAGGGCACTGAAGCTTTCTTT.

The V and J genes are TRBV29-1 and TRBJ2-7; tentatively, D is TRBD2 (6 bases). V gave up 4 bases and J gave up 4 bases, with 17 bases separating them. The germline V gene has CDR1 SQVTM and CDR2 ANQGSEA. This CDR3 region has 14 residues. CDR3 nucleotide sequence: TGCAGCGTTGCTCTCGCGGGGAGAGTGTACGAGCAGTACTTC. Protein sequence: CSVALAGRVYEQYF.

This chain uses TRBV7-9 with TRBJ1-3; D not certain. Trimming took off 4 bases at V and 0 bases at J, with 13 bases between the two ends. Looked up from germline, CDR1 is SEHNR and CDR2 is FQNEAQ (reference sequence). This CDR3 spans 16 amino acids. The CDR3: CASSYSTPSSGNTIYF. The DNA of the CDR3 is TGTGCCAGCAGCTACTCAACGCCGAGCTCTGGAAACACCATATATTTT. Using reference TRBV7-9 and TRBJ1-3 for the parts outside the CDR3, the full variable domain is DTGVSQNPRHKITKRGQNVTFRCDPISEHNRLYWYRQTLGQGPEFLTYFQNEAQLEKSRLLSDRFSAERPKGSFSTLEIQRTEQGDSAMYLCASSYSTPSSGNTIYFGEGSWLTVV.